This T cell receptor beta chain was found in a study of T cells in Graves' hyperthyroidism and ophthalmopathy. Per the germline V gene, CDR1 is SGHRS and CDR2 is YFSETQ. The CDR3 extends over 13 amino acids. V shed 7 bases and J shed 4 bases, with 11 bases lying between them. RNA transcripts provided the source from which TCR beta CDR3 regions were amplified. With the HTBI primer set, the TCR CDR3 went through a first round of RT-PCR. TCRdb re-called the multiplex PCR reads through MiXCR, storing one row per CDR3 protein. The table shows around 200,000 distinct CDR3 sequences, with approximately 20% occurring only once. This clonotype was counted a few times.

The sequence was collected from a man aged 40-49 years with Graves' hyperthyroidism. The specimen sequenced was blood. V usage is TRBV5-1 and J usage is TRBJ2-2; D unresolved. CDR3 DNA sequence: TGCGCCAGCCGACCTTCGGGCACCGGGGAGCTGTTTTTT. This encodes CASRPSGTGELFF.